One sample yielded the 13 T cell receptor beta chains listed below, sequenced in a study of response to subunit inactivated influenza vaccine. One entry per CDR3 protein, called by TCRdb with MiXCR from the RT-PCR reads. This table has about 780,000 distinct CDR3 sequences, approximately 17% appearing once. The sequenced sample was PBMCs from blood, obtained around 5 days after vaccination. These receptors came from a man aged 50 or older who received an inactivated influenza vaccine.

In this sample, this clonotype turned up a few times. The chain links TRBV10-3 to TRBJ2-1; D unclear. The CDR3 runs to 12 residues. V lost 4 bases, J lost 7 bases, and 8 bases lay in between. CDR1 and CDR2 from the germline V gene are ENHRY and SYGVKD. CDR3 region: CAISVALNEQFF. DNA for the CDR3: TGTGCCATCAGTGTGGCCTTAAATGAGCAGTTCTTC.

This clonotype was recorded a few times. The chain employs TRBV5-1 and TRBJ2-1; D not resolved. Trimming removed 4 bases at V and 6 bases at J, with 11 bases between. This CDR3 has 13 amino acids. Germline assignment: CDR1 SGHRS and CDR2 YFSETQ. The CDR3 DNA reads as TGCGCCAGCAGCCCCGATGGCAGCAATGAGCAGTTCTTC. It specifies CASSPDGSNEQFF. The full variable domain, rest sourced from reference TRBV5-1 and TRBJ2-1, is KAGVTQTPRYLIKTRGQQVTLSCSPISGHRSVSWYQQTPGQGLQFLFEYFSETQRNKGNFPGRFSGRQFSNSRSEMNVSTLELGDSALYLCASSPDGSNEQFFGPGTRLTVL.

The chain is built from TRBV5-4 and TRBJ1-6; maybe TRBD1 (6 bases). This CDR3 contains 13 residues. V lost 5 bases to trimming and J lost 10 bases, with 13 bases between them. CDR1 SGHNT and CDR2 YYREEE come from the germline V gene (reference sequence). CDR3 residues: CASRPGVGSPLHF. Written as DNA, the CDR3 is TGTGCCAGCAGACCAGGGGTTGGGTCACCCCTCCACTTT.

This clonotype has a handful of counts. The genes are TRBV6-5 and TRBJ2-2; 8 bases map to TRBD1. The CDR3 length is 17 residues. V lost 2 bases and J lost 9; bases outside the gene matches: 14. CDR1 is MNHEY and CDR2 is SVGAGI in the germline V gene. The CDR3: CASSYQLDRGGRWELFF. CDR3 coding DNA: TGTGCCAGCAGTTACCAACTAGACAGGGGAGGAAGGTGGGAGCTGTTTTTT.

V usage is TRBV6-2 or TRBV6-3 and J usage is TRBJ2-7; D is undetermined. V lost 7 bases and J lost 3, with 7 bases in between. CDR1 is MNHEY, CDR2 SVGEGT, per germline. The CDR3 loop spans 11 amino acids. CDR3 loop: CASTDHYEQYF. The CDR3 DNA is TGTGCCAGCACGGACCACTACGAGCAGTACTTC.

The V gene is TRBV28, the J gene TRBJ1-2; D gene ambiguous. Between the trimmed V and J ends, which lost 5 bases and 5 bases, there was a span of 12 bases. The V gene's germline CDR1 is MDHEN and CDR2 SYDVKM. The CDR3 length is 13 residues. The CDR3, as DNA: TGTGCCAGCAGTCTTAACTCCCCGTATGGCTACACCTTC. It yields the protein CASSLNSPYGYTF.

This clonotype was counted between two and nine times. V usage is TRBV11-2 and J usage is TRBJ2-1; possible D gene TRBD2, 6 bases. Trimming left V 3 bases short and J 3 bases short, with 12 bases between. Germline-derived CDR1 and CDR2 are SGHAT and FQNNGV. The CDR3 consists of 15 residues. For the CDR3, the DNA is TGTGCCAGCAGCTTCGTCGGGAGTCGCTACAATGAGCAGTTCTTC. Amino acid sequence: CASSFVGSRYNEQFF.

The rearrangement joins TRBV6-1 to TRBJ2-3, with a weak D call TRBD2 (5 bases). This CDR3 has 12 residues. Germline V gives CDR1 MNHNS, CDR2 SASEGT. V gave up 8 bases and J gave up 1 base, with 7 bases separating them. CDR3 coding DNA: TGTGCCAGCGGTAGCGGCACAGATACGCAGTATTTT. Encoded protein: CASGSGTDTQYF.

V is TRBV28 and J is TRBJ2-7; perhaps TRBD1 as D (5 bases). Trimming stripped 7 bases from V and 2 bases from J, with 15 bases between. This CDR3 is built from 14 residues. Germline loops: CDR1 MDHEN, CDR2 SYDVKM. In DNA, the CDR3 is TGTGCCAGCAAAAAAACAGGTTCCGCCTACGAGCAGTACTTC. This encodes CASKKTGSAYEQYF.

The rearrangement uses TRBV15 and TRBJ2-7; weak D call: TRBD2 (5 bases). Per germline, CDR1 LNHNV and CDR2 YYDKDF (reference sequence). This CDR3 has 14 residues. V was clipped by 3 bases and J by 0 bases, with 9 bases between them. CDR3 residues: CATSSEGSSYEQYF. CDR3 DNA: TGTGCCACCAGCAGCGAAGGGAGCTCCTACGAGCAGTACTTC.

This clonotype was observed a few times. V gene TRBV6-5 combines with J gene TRBJ2-5; D is perhaps TRBD1 or TRBD2 (6 bases each). The length of the CDR3 is 15 residues. Deletions cut 3 bases from V and 2 bases from J, with 13 bases between. Germline CDR1 and CDR2: MNHEY and SVGAGI. Written as DNA, the CDR3 is TGTGCCAGCAGTTATGGGGGGCGCCAACAAGAGACCCAGTACTTC. It translates to CASSYGGRQQETQYF.

The V and J genes are TRBV3-1 and TRBJ1-1; possibly TRBD1 for D (6 bases). Trimming cost V 4 bases and J 2 bases, with 14 bases left between them. From germline, CDR1 is LGHDT and CDR2 YNNKEL (reference sequence). CDR3 length equals 15 residues. CDR3 protein: CASSPQGFVNTEAFF. The CDR3 DNA sequence: TGTGCCAGCAGCCCGCAGGGGTTCGTTAACACTGAAGCTTTCTTT.

The chain joins TRBV5-1 to TRBJ1-1, with D possibly being TRBD1 (5 bases). The V gene's germline CDR1 is SGHRS and CDR2 YFSETQ. The CDR3 runs to 14 residues. The V gene lost 4 bases and the J gene lost 1 base, with 11 bases spanning the gap. The CDR3: CASSLDGQNTEAFF. The DNA of the CDR3 is TGCGCCAGCAGCCTGGACGGACAGAACACTGAAGCTTTCTTT. Full variable domain (remainder filled in from reference TRBV5-1 and TRBJ1-1): KAGVTQTPRYLIKTRGQQVTLSCSPISGHRSVSWYQQTPGQGLQFLFEYFSETQRNKGNFPGRFSGRQFSNSRSEMNVSTLELGDSALYLCASSLDGQNTEAFFGQGTRLTVV.